Listed below are T cell receptor delta chains from one sample, sequenced in a study of gamma delta lymphoproliferative disorders and STAT genes. TCRdb reanalyzed the multiplex PCR reads using CATT. The table has more than 600 delta-chain clones, roughly 3.1% seen once. Sequencing input: blood. The source is a human donor with gamma-delta T-cell large granular lymphocyte leukemia. Each CDR3 is given with its conserved first and last residue. A D gene is named only where the DNA matches it firmly. Some rows have no size entry. The others give once, few or many, or a class for an expanded clone.

v_gene: TRDV2
d_gene: TRDD3
abundance: few
j_gene: TRDJ1
CDR3nt: TGTGCCTGTGACACCGTAGGGCTGGGGGTAATACAGGGTAAACTCATCTTT
CDR3aa: CACDTVGLGVIQGKLIF

v_gene: TRDV2
d_gene: NA
abundance: medium-sized
j_gene: TRDJ3
CDR3nt: TGTGCCTGTGACACTCTTGAGGGACTCTCCTGGGACACCCGACAGATGTTTTTC
CDR3aa: CACDTLEGLSWDTRQMFF

v_gene: TRDV2
d_gene: TRDD3
abundance: medium-sized
j_gene: TRDJ1
CDR3nt: TGTGCCTGTGACACCGTCGGGCTGGGGGATACGATCACCGATAAACTCATCTTT
CDR3aa: CACDTVGLGDTITDKLIF

v_gene: TRAV23/DV6
d_gene: TRDD3
abundance: many
j_gene: TRDJ1
CDR3nt: TGTGCAGCAAGCCCGTATACTACAGCGGCGTCCATACTGGGGGATTACACCGATAAACTCATCTTT
CDR3aa: CAASPYTTAASILGDYTDKLIF

v_gene: TRDV2
d_gene: TRDD3
abundance: medium-sized
j_gene: TRDJ1
CDR3nt: TGTGCCTGTGACAAGCTGGGGGTAATACAGGGTAAACTCATCTTT
CDR3aa: CACDKLGVIQGKLIF

v_gene: TRDV1
d_gene: NA
abundance: NA
j_gene: TRDJ1
CDR3nt: TGTGCTCTTGGGGAAGGCCCCCGTTTGGCAAAACTAGGGGATGCTTTTCCATCCGTACCCAAACTCATCTTT
CDR3aa: CALGEGPRLAKLGDAFPSVPKLIF

v_gene: TRDV2
d_gene: TRDD3
abundance: NA
j_gene: TRDJ1
CDR3nt: TGTGCCTGTGACACTCTTACTGGGGGATCCGAAATCACCGATAAACTCATCTTT
CDR3aa: CACDTLTGGSEITDKLIF

v_gene: TRDV2
d_gene: TRDD3
abundance: NA
j_gene: TRDJ1
CDR3nt: TGTGCCTGTGACACCGTCGGTCTGGGGGATACGCCGTCAACCGATAAACTCATCTTT
CDR3aa: CACDTVGLGDTPSTDKLIF

v_gene: TRDV2
d_gene: TRDD3
abundance: medium-sized
j_gene: TRDJ1
CDR3nt: TGTGCCTGTGACACCGTGCTTACTGGGGGATACGTGGGGGAAGAATTGTACACCGATAAACTCATCTTT
CDR3aa: CACDTVLTGGYVGEELYTDKLIF

v_gene: TRDV2
d_gene: TRDD3
abundance: few
j_gene: TRDJ1
CDR3nt: TGTGCCTGTGACATTGTACTGGGGGAAAACGGGGCCGATAAACTCATCTTT
CDR3aa: CACDIVLGENGADKLIF

v_gene: TRDV2
d_gene: NA
abundance: medium-sized
j_gene: TRDJ1
CDR3nt: TGTGCCTCCAATTACCTGCATGCCCGAGGGGGGACCCGGATCCCGTACACCGATAAACTCATCTTT
CDR3aa: CASNYLHARGGTRIPYTDKLIF

v_gene: TRDV2
d_gene: TRDD3
abundance: NA
j_gene: TRDJ1
CDR3nt: TGTGCCTGTGACACCGTAGGGCTGGGGGATATGGGATCCGATAAACTCATCTTT
CDR3aa: CACDTVGLGDMGSDKLIF

v_gene: TRDV2
d_gene: TRDD3
abundance: medium-sized
j_gene: TRDJ1
CDR3nt: TGTGCCTGTGACACCTTGGGGATACGCCAAGATAAACTCATCTTT
CDR3aa: CACDTLGIRQDKLIF

v_gene: TRDV1
d_gene: NA
abundance: few
j_gene: TRDJ1
CDR3nt: TGTGCTCTTGGGGCCGAGACCGATAAACTCATCTTT
CDR3aa: CALGAETDKLIF

v_gene: TRDV2
d_gene: TRDD3
abundance: NA
j_gene: TRDJ1
CDR3nt: TGTGCCTGTGACTCAATACTGGGGGATAGGTACACCGATAAACTCATCTTT
CDR3aa: CACDSILGDRYTDKLIF

v_gene: TRDV2
d_gene: TRDD3
abundance: many
j_gene: TRDJ1
CDR3nt: TGTGCCTGTGACACCGTGGGGGGATACGCGGGAAAACTCATCTTT
CDR3aa: CACDTVGGYAGKLIF

v_gene: TRDV2
d_gene: TRDD3
abundance: few
j_gene: TRDJ1
CDR3nt: TGTGCCTGTGACACCGTGAATGGGGGATACCGGCAAAACCCTGATAAACTCATCTTT
CDR3aa: CACDTVNGGYRQNPDKLIF

v_gene: TRDV2
d_gene: TRDD3
abundance: few
j_gene: TRDJ1
CDR3nt: TGTGCCTGTGACACCCTCGTTACTGGGGGATCCGAAATCACCGATAAACTCATCTTT
CDR3aa: CACDTLVTGGSEITDKLIF

v_gene: TRDV2
d_gene: TRDD3
abundance: medium-sized
j_gene: TRDJ1
CDR3nt: TGTGCCTGTGACACTGTGTCCACTCTGGGGGATACGGATGGCAAACTCATCTTT
CDR3aa: CACDTVSTLGDTDGKLIF

v_gene: TRDV1
d_gene: NA
abundance: NA
j_gene: TRDJ1
CDR3nt: TGTGCTCTTGGGGAAAGAAGAGGGTTCCTTAAGTACACCGATAAACTCATCTTT
CDR3aa: CALGERRGFLKYTDKLIF

v_gene: TRDV2
d_gene: TRDD3
abundance: hyperexpanded
j_gene: TRDJ1
CDR3nt: TGTGCCTGTGACTCAATACTGGGGGCCCTCCGGCGATCCCCGAACACCGATAAACTCATCTTT
CDR3aa: CACDSILGALRRSPNTDKLIF

v_gene: TRDV2
d_gene: TRDD3
abundance: few
j_gene: TRDJ1
CDR3nt: TGTGCCTGTGACACCGTGAAGAGAGTACTGGGGGATATAGTTGCCGATAAACTCATCTTT
CDR3aa: CACDTVKRVLGDIVADKLIF

v_gene: TRDV2
d_gene: NA
abundance: medium-sized
j_gene: TRDJ1
CDR3nt: TGTGCCTGTGACCCCGTAGGGGTCGATAAACTCATCTTT
CDR3aa: CACDPVGVDKLIF

v_gene: TRDV2
d_gene: NA
abundance: medium-sized
j_gene: TRDJ3
CDR3nt: TGTGCCTGTGACACCGTCCTGGGGCGGACCTGGGACACCCGACAGATGTTTTTC
CDR3aa: CACDTVLGRTWDTRQMFF

v_gene: TRDV2
d_gene: NA
abundance: NA
j_gene: TRDJ1
CDR3nt: TGTGCCTGTGACACAATTCTAAAGCCTTCCTACCAATTGGGGGATACCCACGATAAACTCATCTTT
CDR3aa: CACDTILKPSYQLGDTHDKLIF

v_gene: TRDV2
d_gene: TRDD3
abundance: NA
j_gene: TRDJ1
CDR3nt: TGTGCCCGTGACACTTTTGCTGGGGGACTGAACACCGATAAACTCATCTTT
CDR3aa: CARDTFAGGLNTDKLIF

v_gene: TRDV2
d_gene: NA
abundance: medium-sized
j_gene: TRDJ1
CDR3nt: TGTGCCTGTGACACCGTAGGGGGGACCCCGTACACCGATAAACTCATCTTT
CDR3aa: CACDTVGGTPYTDKLIF

v_gene: TRDV2
d_gene: TRDD3
abundance: medium-sized
j_gene: TRDJ3
CDR3nt: TGTGCCTGTGACACCGCAGCTGGGGGGTCAAACTCCTGGGACACCCGACAGATGTTTTTC
CDR3aa: CACDTAAGGSNSWDTRQMFF

v_gene: TRDV3
d_gene: NA
abundance: many
j_gene: TRDJ3
CDR3nt: TGTGCCTTTTGCTGTGGTCCGATCCCCTCCTGGGACACCCGACAGATGTTTTTC
CDR3aa: CAFCCGPIPSWDTRQMFF

v_gene: TRDV2
d_gene: TRDD3
abundance: NA
j_gene: TRDJ1
CDR3nt: TGTGCCTGTGACGAGGTACTGGGGGCCCTCCGGCGATCCCCGAACACCGATAAACTCATCTTT
CDR3aa: CACDEVLGALRRSPNTDKLIF

v_gene: TRDV1
d_gene: NA
abundance: large
j_gene: TRDJ1
CDR3nt: TGTGCTCTTGGGGAAGGAGGGTTCTTCCTAGTACCGAGAGTACTGGGGTCAGGGGGTGGCACCGATAAACTCATCTTT
CDR3aa: CALGEGGFFLVPRVLGSGGGTDKLIF

v_gene: TRDV2
d_gene: NA
abundance: hyperexpanded
j_gene: TRDJ3
CDR3nt: TGTGCCTGTGACACCTCCGGGGGACACCCTCTCTCCTGGGACACCCGACAGATGTTTTTC
CDR3aa: CACDTSGGHPLSWDTRQMFF

v_gene: TRDV2
d_gene: TRDD3
abundance: hyperexpanded
j_gene: TRDJ1
CDR3nt: TGTGCCTGTGACACTCTTACTGGGGGACTGAACACCGATAAACTCATCTTT
CDR3aa: CACDTLTGGLNTDKLIF